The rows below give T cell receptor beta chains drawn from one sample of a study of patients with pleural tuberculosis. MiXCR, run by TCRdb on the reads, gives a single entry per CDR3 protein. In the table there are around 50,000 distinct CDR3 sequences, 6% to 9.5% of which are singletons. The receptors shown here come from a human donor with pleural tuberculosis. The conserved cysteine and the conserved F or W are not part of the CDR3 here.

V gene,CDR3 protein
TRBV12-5,ASGLAHQPQH
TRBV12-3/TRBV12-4,ASSPSGEQF
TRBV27,ASSLTGDRYT
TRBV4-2,ASSQGARAFYNEQF
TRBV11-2,ASSLVSSNEQF
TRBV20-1,SARERAGEKLF
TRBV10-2,ASSGSSGTSYEQY
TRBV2,ASSDIENTEAF
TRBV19,ASTRGGMNTEAF
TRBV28,ASSGAGVSDTQY
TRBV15,ATSSRETQY
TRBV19,ASSKEMRRMNTEAF
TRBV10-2,ASSEGRVPYGYT
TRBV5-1,ASSAGLAVGYNEQF
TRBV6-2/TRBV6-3,ASSYSTGGRSPLH
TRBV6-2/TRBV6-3,ASSYSSQLGNTIY
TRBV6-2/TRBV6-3,ASSYSPTGDAYGYT
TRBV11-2,ASAVGERYEQY
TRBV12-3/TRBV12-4,ASSPRLAGAYNEQF
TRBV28,ASSLLTGNAETQY
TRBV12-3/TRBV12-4,ASSFGGGRGYT
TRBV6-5,ASSSYRNYGYT
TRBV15,ATRSRGGANVLT
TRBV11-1,ASSVNYPALDNEQF
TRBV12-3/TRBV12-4,ASSPLSSYEQY
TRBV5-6,ASSISGIGEKLF
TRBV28,ASSYSGLSYNEQF
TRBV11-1,ASSPTQGGSEAF
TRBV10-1,ASSDRTGGELF
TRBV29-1,SAKGTLKNEQF
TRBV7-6,ASSSSTSGSTYEQY
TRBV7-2,ASSLATGKAF
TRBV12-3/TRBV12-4,ASSLRAVSDAF
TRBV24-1,ATSGGNSPYEQY
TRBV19,ASSMGGSGNTQY
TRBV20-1,SASDRPDQPQH
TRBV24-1,ATSDPRTGTTEAF
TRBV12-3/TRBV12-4,ASKDPGQAVQETQY
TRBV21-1,ASRRWTSGMQETQY
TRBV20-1,SASRTGTGELF
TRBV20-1,SAGHVLYEQY
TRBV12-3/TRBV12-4,ASKQRRSGADTQY
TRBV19,ASSIWVNTEAF
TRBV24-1,ATSERGGSNQPQH
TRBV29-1,SVVFQGVNGYT
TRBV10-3,AIMSGGIDTEAF
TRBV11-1,ASSLGGRAYNEQF
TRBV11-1,ASSNRNRGYEQY
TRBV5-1,ASSLILNTEAF
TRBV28,ASSNGPAQDTQY
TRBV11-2,ASSSGLETQY
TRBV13,ASSIGTSSRYEQF
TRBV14,ASSQNDGAF
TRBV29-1,SAPKGLAGGPEQF
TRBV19,ASSNPGNTYNSPLH